This entry lists 23 T cell receptor beta chains sequenced from one sample in a study of cytomegalovirus exposure and HLA in healthy donors. Some clones are missing from TCRdb's copy, which holds only in-frame ones; the method was immunoSEQ multiplex PCR. The table lists fewer than 140,000 clones, 88% of them singletons. The specimen was PBMCs. Every receptor here comes from a woman between 18 and 29 years old in good health and CMV-seropositive.

V gene TRBV11-2 combines with J gene TRBJ1-6; D possibly corresponds to TRBD1 (5 bases). CDR3 length: 15 residues. V gave up 5 bases and J gave up 1 base, with 9 bases separating them. CDR1 SGHAT and CDR2 FQNNGV come from the germline V gene. The CDR3 nucleotides read TGTGCCAGCAGCCCTCAGGGATCCTATAATTCACCCCTCCACTTT. Amino acid sequence: CASSPQGSYNSPLHF. Looking up the rest from reference TRBV11-2 and TRBJ1-6 gives the full variable domain: EAGVAQSPRYKIIEKRQSVAFWCNPISGHATLYWYQQILGQGPKLLIQFQNNGVVDDSQLPKDRFSAERLKGVDSTLKIQPAKLEDSAVYLCASSPQGSYNSPLHFGNGTRLTVT.

This clone was detected once. The rearrangement joins TRBV6-6 to TRBJ2-7, with 8 bases aligning to TRBD1. The CDR3 runs 15 residues. Per germline, CDR1 MNHNY and CDR2 SVGAGI (reference sequence). With 6 bases clipped from V and 4 bases from J, the junction kept 11 bases outside the gene matches. CDR3 sequence: CASSAGQGPSYEQYV. DNA for the CDR3: TGTGCCAGCAGCGCCGGACAGGGTCCCTCATACGAGCAGTACGTC.

The chain recombines TRBV20-1 with TRBJ2-1; D uncertain. V shed 1 base and J shed 8 bases, with 6 bases lying between them. There are 11 residues in the CDR3. In germline, CDR1 is DFQATT, CDR2 SNEGSKA (reference sequence). In nucleotides, the CDR3 is TGCAGTGCTAGAGGCGGATATGAGCAGTTCTTC. Amino acid sequence: CSARGGYEQFF.

This sequence joins TRBV9 and TRBJ1-1, with D hard to call. CDR1 and CDR2 (germline): SGDLS, YYNGEE. The CDR3 is 13 residues long. Trimming removed 0 bases at V and 3 bases at J, with 6 bases between. This CDR3 is CASSVVSYTEAFF. The CDR3 DNA follows: TGTGCCAGCAGCGTAGTTTCCTACACTGAAGCTTTCTTT.

The chain combines TRBV28 with TRBJ1-2; 7 bases map to TRBD1. Germline CDR1 is MDHEN and CDR2 is SYDVKM. V shed 4 bases, J shed 8 bases, and the junction held 10 bases outside the gene matches. The CDR3 sequence is 14 residues long. CDR3 coding DNA: TGTGCCAGCAGTTCTCAGGGGGTAGGGGGCGGCTACACCTTC. Translating it yields CASSSQGVGGGYTF.

The chain links TRBV11-2 to TRBJ1-2; D gene ambiguous. CDR1 SGHAT and CDR2 FQNNGV come from the germline V gene. With 1 base removed from V and 4 bases from J, the gap between germline ends came to 13 bases. The CDR3 is 15 amino acids. CDR3: CASSLAAGLGYGYTF. The CDR3 coding sequence is TGTGCCAGCAGCTTAGCAGCGGGGTTGGGCTATGGCTACACCTTC.

The CDR3 region has the DNA TGTGCCAGCAGCCAGGCCAGGGAAATGAACACTGAAGCTTTCTTT. Protein sequence: CASSQAREMNTEAFF. The V call is TRBV7-9, the J call TRBJ1-1, with D possibly being TRBD1 (5 bases). Looked up from germline, CDR1 is SEHNR and CDR2 is FQNEAQ (reference sequence). V was shortened by 5 bases and J by 0 bases, with 13 bases between the two germline ends. The CDR3 extends over 15 amino acids.

The chain employs TRBV10-2 and TRBJ2-7; TRBD2 is a possible D gene (6 bases). Germline V gene data show CDR1 as WSHSY and CDR2 as SAAADI. This CDR3 is built from 14 residues. Trimming cost V 3 bases and J 3 bases, with 12 bases left between them. The CDR3, as DNA: TGCGCCAGCAGTGAAACTAGCCGGGACTACGAGCAGTACGTC. It specifies CASSETSRDYEQYV.

The chain employs TRBV25-1 and TRBJ1-1; the match to TRBD1 covers 7 bases. Per the germline V gene, CDR1 is MGHDK and CDR2 is SYGVNS. The CDR3 contains 14 residues. V lost 4 bases to trimming and J lost 6 bases; unmatched junction nucleotides: 8. The CDR3 loop reads CASSVGGGLPEAFF. The DNA of the CDR3 is TGTGCCAGCAGTGTAGGGGGCGGGCTCCCTGAAGCTTTCTTT.

CDR3 nucleotides: TGTGCCAGCAGACAGCAGGGTTTCTATAATTCACCCCTCCACTTT. Its protein is CASRQQGFYNSPLHF. This chain uses TRBV2 with TRBJ1-6; the D gene is possibly TRBD1 (5 bases). Germline V gene sequence: CDR1 SNHLY, CDR2 FYNNEI. Deletions cut 6 bases from V and 3 bases from J, with 12 bases between. The CDR3 sequence is 15 residues long.

The chain joins TRBV5-4 to TRBJ1-4, with unresolved D. With 3 bases removed from V and 8 bases from J, the gap between germline ends came to 14 bases. Germline loops: CDR1 SGHNT, CDR2 YYREEE (reference sequence). This CDR3 contains 14 residues. CDR3 nucleotide sequence: TGTGCCAGCAGCTCTGCCGGGAGACGGGAAAAACTGTTTTTT. This translates into CASSSAGRREKLFF.

The DNA of the CDR3 is TGCGCCAGCAGCCAAACCAGGGGGGTTGGGGAGCAGTACGTC. Protein: CASSQTRGVGEQYV. This chain uses TRBV4-3 with TRBJ2-7; D may be TRBD1 (7 bases). CDR3 length: 14 residues. V was cut by 2 bases and J by 7 bases, with 15 bases left in between. The germline gives CDR1 LGHNA, CDR2 YSLEER.

The V and J genes are TRBV6-1 and TRBJ1-4; 7 positions agree with TRBD1. Germline V gene data show CDR1 as MNHNS and CDR2 as SASEGT. The CDR3 sequence is 13 residues long. J was trimmed by 7 bases and V by 7 bases; bases with no gene match: 6. CDR3 region: CASTSQGGEKLFF. The CDR3 bases are TGTGCCAGCACCTCCCAGGGGGGTGAAAAACTGTTTTTT.

The chain carries TRBV6-8 and TRBJ1-1; TRBD1 is a possible D gene (6 bases). Trimming took off 4 bases at V and 0 bases at J, with 21 bases between the two ends. The CDR3 sequence is 18 residues long. CDR1 is MNHGY, CDR2 SAAAGT, per germline. The CDR3 sequence: CASSSLQGQPLMNTEAFF. For the CDR3, the DNA is TGTGCCAGCAGTTCCCTACAGGGACAACCCCTTATGAACACTGAAGCTTTCTTT.

The chain has TRBV19 and TRBJ1-6, with a possible D match to TRBD1 (6 bases). This CDR3 is built from 16 residues. Trimming removed 3 bases from V and 1 base from J, with 10 bases in between. The germline gives CDR1 LNHDA, CDR2 SQIVND (reference sequence). CDR3 in amino acids: CASSMGGRSYNSPLHF. Here the CDR3 DNA reads TGTGCCAGTAGTATGGGGGGGCGATCCTATAATTCACCCCTCCACTTT.

This clone has only a few counts. The V call is TRBV27, the J call TRBJ1-2; D gene unclear. Per the germline V gene, CDR1 is MNHEY and CDR2 is SMNVEV (reference sequence). Trimming took off 8 bases at V and 7 bases at J, with 20 bases between the two ends. CDR3 size: 14 residues. CDR3 protein: CASGRALGPFGYTF. DNA of the CDR3: TGTGCCAGCGGGAGGGCCCTAGGGCCATTTGGCTACACCTTC.

The V gene is TRBV12-5, the J gene TRBJ1-1, with 8 bases matching TRBD1. The CDR3 runs to 17 residues. Germline assignment: CDR1 LGHNT and CDR2 FRNRAP. Trimming took 7 bases from V and 3 from J; bases not matched to a gene: 16. The CDR3 DNA is TGTGCTAGTGCGGCAGGGGGCGCAGGTAGGCGAGACACTGAAGCTTTCTTT. Protein: CASAAGGAGRRDTEAFF. Complete variable domain (other parts from reference TRBV12-5 and TRBJ1-1): DARVTQTPRHKVTEMGQEVTMRCQPILGHNTVFWYRQTMMQGLELLAYFRNRAPLDDSGMPKDRFSAEMPDATLATLKIQPSEPRDSAVYFCASAAGGAGRRDTEAFFGQGTRLTVV.

The rearrangement links TRBV2 to TRBJ1-2; 8 nucleotides align to TRBD1. Germline lookup yields CDR1 SNHLY and CDR2 FYNNEI. V lost 4 bases to trimming and J lost 4 bases; unmatched junction nucleotides: 2. The CDR3 contains 13 residues. The CDR3 DNA sequence: TGTGCCAGCAGTGTAGGACAGGGCTATGGCTACACCTTC. Translating it yields CASSVGQGYGYTF.

The CDR3 is CASTRRGVNSPLHF. Written as DNA, the CDR3 is TGTGCCAGCACCCGGCGGGGTGTGAATTCACCCCTCCACTTT. V gene TRBV28 combines with J gene TRBJ1-6; D remains ambiguous. CDR3 size: 14 residues. V was shortened by 7 bases and J by 7 bases, with 14 bases between the two germline ends. Germline V gene data show CDR1 as MDHEN and CDR2 as SYDVKM.

The V gene is TRBV29-1, the J gene TRBJ2-1; 8 nucleotides agree with TRBD1. V dropped 2 bases and J dropped 12; count of bases not matched to a gene: 9. Germline V gene data show CDR1 as SQVTM and CDR2 as ANQGSEA. The CDR3 is 13 amino acids. CDR3 nucleotide sequence: TGCAGCGTTGAAAGAGGGACAGGCCGGGGGCAGTTCTTC. Encoded protein: CSVERGTGRGQFF.

The chain employs TRBV15 and TRBJ2-1; 12 positions agree with TRBD2. Germline V CDR1 and CDR2: LNHNV, YYDKDF (reference sequence). CDR3 length: 16 amino acids. Losses at the gene ends were 3 bases for V and 7 bases for J; bases not matched to a gene: 7. CDR3 DNA sequence: TGTGCCACCAGCAGCTCGGGACTAGCGGGCCCAAATGAGCAGTTCTTC. It translates to CATSSSGLAGPNEQFF.

This sequence joins TRBV7-7 and TRBJ2-5, with a tentative D call TRBD1 (8 bases). This CDR3 is built from 14 residues. V gave up 2 bases and J gave up 5 bases, with 12 bases separating them. The germline V gene encodes CDR1 SSHAT and CDR2 FNYEAQ (reference sequence). The CDR3 region is CASSLTGGGETQYF. The CDR3 DNA is TGTGCCAGCAGCTTAACAGGGGGAGGGGAGACCCAGTACTTC.

This chain connects TRBV19 to TRBJ2-3, with 7 bases identical to TRBD1. Germline-derived CDR1 and CDR2 are LNHDA and SQIVND (reference sequence). J was trimmed by 0 bases and V by 9 bases; bases with no gene match: 3. CDR3 size: 13 residues. The CDR3 DNA follows: TGTGCCAGCCGGGACAGTAGCACAGATACGCAGTATTTT. This codes for CASRDSSTDTQYF.